This record covers a single TCR beta chain. No antigen is known for it. These data are taken from a study of CXCR3-negative and CXCR3-positive naive CD8 T cells. UMI-labeled TRB cDNA libraries were prepared by 5' RACE. TCRdb reprocessed the 5' RACE reads and keeps a single row for each CDR3 protein, giving no DNA. The sample data list about 120,000 distinct CDR3 sequences. All CD8+ T cell subsets were sorted in triplicate at roughly 280,000 cells each. CD45RO-CCR7+CD27+CD95- expression identified naive CD8+ T cells. Study results and caveats: Against CXCR3-negative naive cells, CXCR3-positive naive cells showed more hydrophobic TRB CDR3s. Diversity was high in both naive subsets and much lower in memory cells.

The CDR3 contains 12 residues. Sequenced material: naive CXCR3+ CD8+ T cells from blood. Described subset: CD45RO-CCR7+CD27+CD95- naive CD8+ T cells expressing CXCR3 (TNR3+). This chain uses TRBV12-3 or TRBV12-4 with TRBJ2-3. This receptor was identified in a human donor in good health. Some clones in this sample may be carry-over from other donors' samples. CDR3 residues: CASSSAADTQYF.